This T cell receptor beta chain originates from a study of blood T cell repertoires in COVID-19. Germline V CDR1 and CDR2: MNHEY, SVGAGI. V lost 6 bases, J lost 7 bases, and 7 bases lay in between. The CDR3 spans 12 residues. In the original processing: Nucleated cell counts were estimated from reference gene primer amplification. Sequenced by immunoSEQ multiplex PCR; TCRdb stores in-frame clones only, minus some. The DNA was the basis for D and trimming; V, J and clone size are from that table. Of approximately 68,000 clones listed, approximately 79% are singletons. The sequenced sample consisted of peripheral blood. V usage is TRBV6-5 and J usage is TRBJ1-6; D not certain. The sequence came from a man of 80 years or more with active COVID-19. CDR3: CASSRRNSPLHF. The CDR3 region has the DNA TGTGCCAGCAGCCGGAGGAATTCACCCCTCCACTTT.